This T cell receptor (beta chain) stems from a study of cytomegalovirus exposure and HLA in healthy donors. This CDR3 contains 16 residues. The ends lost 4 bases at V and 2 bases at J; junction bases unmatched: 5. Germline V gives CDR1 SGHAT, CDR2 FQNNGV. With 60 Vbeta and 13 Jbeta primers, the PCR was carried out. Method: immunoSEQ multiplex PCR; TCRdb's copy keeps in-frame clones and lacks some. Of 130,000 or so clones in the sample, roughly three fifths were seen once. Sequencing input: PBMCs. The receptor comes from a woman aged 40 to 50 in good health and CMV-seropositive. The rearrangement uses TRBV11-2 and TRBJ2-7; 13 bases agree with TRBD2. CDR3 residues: CASSSALAGGAYEQYF. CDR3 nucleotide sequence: TGTGCCAGCAGCTCAGCACTAGCGGGGGGGGCCTACGAGCAGTACTTC.